These 7 T cell receptor beta chains originate from one sample sequenced in a study of PD-1 blockade in mismatch repair-deficient tumors. Clones were sequenced by immunoSEQ multiplex PCR, and TCRdb holds only the in-frame ones, with some missing. The repertoire holds around 100,000 clones, with 65% to 80% as singletons. Sequenced material: peripheral blood, taken about 13 months after starting pembrolizumab. All receptors come from an adult with mismatch repair-deficient cancer.

V gene TRBV6-4 combines with J gene TRBJ2-1; TRBD2 matches 7 bases. In germline, CDR1 is MRHNA, CDR2 SNTAGT. Losses at the gene ends were 3 bases for V and 2 bases for J; bases not matched to a gene: 7. The length of the CDR3 is 16 residues. The CDR3 is CASSEMAGVAYNEQFF. The CDR3 coding sequence is TGTGCCAGCAGTGAGATGGCGGGAGTCGCCTACAATGAGCAGTTCTTC.

This clone has more than one count but fewer than ten. This chain links TRBV19 with TRBJ2-7, with 10 bases matching TRBD2. The V and J ends lost 7 bases and 2 bases, in that order; junction bases with no gene match: 5. CDR3 size: 14 residues. Looked up from germline, CDR1 is LNHDA and CDR2 is SQIVND (reference sequence). In DNA, the CDR3 is TGTGCCAGTAAAGCAGGACTAGCGGCCTACGAGCAGTACTTC. It is translated as CASKAGLAAYEQYF.

The V and J genes are TRBV7-9 and TRBJ2-5; 7 positions match TRBD1. The DNA end is more similar to TRBJ2-7, so the J call may be wrong. The CDR3 sequence is 15 residues long. Germline lookup yields CDR1 SEHNR and CDR2 FQNEAQ (reference sequence). The CDR3 sequence is CASSNPRQGSYEQYF. The DNA of the CDR3 is TGTGCCAGCAGCAACCCTCGACAGGGCTCCTACGAGCAGTACTTC.

In its sample, this clone was seen once. The chain joins TRBV27 to TRBJ1-1; D perhaps matches TRBD1 (6 bases). This CDR3 is built from 15 residues. Germline V gives CDR1 MNHEY, CDR2 SMNVEV (reference sequence). With 3 bases removed from V and 3 bases from J, the gap between germline ends came to 14 bases. Here the CDR3 reads CASSFQGKADTEAFF. In DNA, the CDR3 is TGTGCCAGCAGTTTCCAGGGGAAAGCGGACACTGAAGCTTTCTTT.

J is TRBJ1-5 and V is TRBV7-9, with D perhaps TRBD1 (5 bases). The CDR3 covers 15 residues. Germline V lookup: CDR1 SEHNR, CDR2 FQNEAQ (reference sequence). Trimming took off 1 base at V and 4 bases at J, with 11 bases between the two ends. The CDR3 DNA is TGTGCCAGCAGCTTAGGCGAGACAGAGAATCAGCCCCAGCATTTT. It is translated as CASSLGETENQPQHF. The full variable domain, rest sourced from reference TRBV7-9 and TRBJ1-5, is DTGVSQNPRHKITKRGQNVTFRCDPISEHNRLYWYRQTLGQGPEFLTYFQNEAQLEKSRLLSDRFSAERPKGSFSTLEIQRTEQGDSAMYLCASSLGETENQPQHFGDGTRLSIL.

The rearrangement links TRBV19 to TRBJ1-1; a possible D gene is TRBD1 (6 bases). Trimming removed 6 bases from V and 6 bases from J, with 17 bases in between. Germline V lookup: CDR1 LNHDA, CDR2 SQIVND (reference sequence). CDR3 size: 14 residues. CDR3 loop: CASRTKQGRAEAFF. CDR3 DNA: TGTGCCAGTAGAACAAAGCAGGGGCGGGCTGAAGCTTTCTTT. Drawing the rest from reference TRBV19 and TRBJ1-1, the complete variable domain is DGGITQSPKYLFRKEGQNVTLSCEQNLNHDAMYWYRQDPGQGLRLIYYSQIVNDFQKGDIAEGYSVSREKKESFPLTVTSAQKNPTAFYLCASRTKQGRAEAFFGQGTRLTVV.

The rearrangement uses TRBV11-1 and TRBJ2-3; D perhaps matches TRBD2 (5 bases). Trimming shortened V by 1 base and J by 1 base, and 9 bases separated the two germline ends. This CDR3 is built from 15 residues. Germline CDR1 reads SGHAT; CDR2 reads FQDESV (reference sequence). Written as DNA, the CDR3 is TGTGCCAGCAGCTTAGACGGGGTCGGCACAGATACGCAGTATTTT. This codes for CASSLDGVGTDTQYF.